A selection of T cell receptor beta chains follows, all from one sample in a study of early T cells in non-severe SARS-CoV-2 infection. TCRdb itself ran the 5' RACE reads through MiXCR, one entry per CDR3 protein. This table has around 58,000 distinct CDR3 sequences, around 8.3% appearing once. The input for sequencing was whole blood, taken at baseline. These receptors were taken from an adult who was a healthcare worker with PCR-confirmed SARS-CoV-2 infection or an uninfected control (not recorded which). CDR3s include the opening cysteine and the closing phenylalanine or tryptophan. D genes are given only for firm matches. The size of a clone is reported for some rows only, either as once, few or many, or as a class for expanded clones.

d_call j_call clone_size cdr3_length v_call cdr3_nt cdr3_aa
. TRBJ1-2 few 13 TRBV12-5 TGTGCTAGTGGTTTAGACACTCCCTATGGCTACACCTTC CASGLDTPYGYTF
. TRBJ2-3 . 19 TRBV12-3/TRBV12-4 TGTGCCAGCACGACTGGGGTGGGGCGAAAGACGACCTACACAGATACGCAGTATTTT CASTTGVGRKTTYTDTQYF
. TRBJ2-7 many 17 TRBV11-2 TGTGCCAGCAGCATCACCTCATATAGCACAGGGTACTACGAGCAGTACTTC CASSITSYSTGYYEQYF
. TRBJ1-6 . 17 TRBV6-5 TGTGCCAGCAGTTACTCGTTCGGCAGTTCCTATAATTCACCCCTCCACTTT CASSYSFGSSYNSPLHF
TRBD1 TRBJ1-1 many 16 TRBV27 TGTGCCAGCAGGCCAGACAGGGTTGGATCGAACACTGAAGCTTTCTTT CASRPDRVGSNTEAFF
. TRBJ2-7 many 14 TRBV30 TGTGCCTGGGCTTCACTTCGTCGGGTCTACGAGCAGTACTTC CAWASLRRVYEQYF
TRBD2 TRBJ2-3 few 15 TRBV5-1 TGCGCCAGCAGCTTGTCCCAGCGGGAGGTAGATACGCAGTATTTT CASSLSQREVDTQYF
. TRBJ2-3 . 13 TRBV6-2/TRBV6-3 TGTGCCAGCATCGGGATGGGGACAGATACGCAGTATTTT CASIGMGTDTQYF
TRBD1 TRBJ2-2 . 19 TRBV2 TGTGCCAGCAGTGATTCGGCTTCCTCGGGACAGGCGAACACCGGGGAGCTGTTTTTT CASSDSASSGQANTGELFF
TRBD2 TRBJ2-3 many 15 TRBV18 TGTGCCAGCTCACCAGCGGGACTACGCACAGATACGCAGTATTTT CASSPAGLRTDTQYF
TRBD1 TRBJ2-1 few 15 TRBV12-3/TRBV12-4 TGTGCCAGCAGTCCCGACAGGGGGACCTACAATGAGCAGTTCTTC CASSPDRGTYNEQFF
. TRBJ2-3 few 16 TRBV7-6 TGTGCCAGCAGCTTATTCGGTCAGCACAGCACAGATACGCAGTATTTT CASSLFGQHSTDTQYF
. TRBJ2-3 . 13 TRBV9 TGTGCCAGCAGCGTCCGTAGGGCAGATACGCAGTATTTT CASSVRRADTQYF
TRBD2 TRBJ2-3 many 16 TRBV2 TGTGCCAGCCCCTTAGCGGGAGGAGTGGGGCCAGATACGCAGTATTTT CASPLAGGVGPDTQYF
TRBD2 TRBJ2-3 . 13 TRBV2 TGTGCCAGCGACGCGGGAGCTGCAGATACGCAGTATTTT CASDAGAADTQYF
TRBD2 TRBJ2-4 . 12 TRBV20-1 TGCAGTGCCGCGGGAGACAAAAACATTCAGTACTTC CSAAGDKNIQYF
. TRBJ2-7 many 14 TRBV19 TGTGCCAGTACCCGGGACGGATCCTTCTCTGAGCAGTACTTC CASTRDGSFSEQYF
. TRBJ2-7 many 13 TRBV29-1 TGCAGCGTCAGGGCCACTCACTCCTACGAGCAGTACTTC CSVRATHSYEQYF
. TRBJ2-7 many 16 TRBV28 TGTGCCAGCAGTTTATCTGCGGGCCTCGAGGCCTACGAGCAGTACTTC CASSLSAGLEAYEQYF
. TRBJ1-1 . 13 TRBV4-3 TGCGCCAGCAGCCAAGTGGTGCGGGCTGAAGCTTTCTTT CASSQVVRAEAFF
TRBD2 TRBJ2-1 . 16 TRBV11-3 TGTGCCAGCAGCACCTCTACTAGCGGGGTCTACAATGAGCAGTTCTTC CASSTSTSGVYNEQFF
TRBD1 TRBJ2-7 . 15 TRBV12-3/TRBV12-4 TGTGCCAGCAGTGCAGATGGACAGGGCTTCTACGAGCAGTACTTC CASSADGQGFYEQYF
. TRBJ1-1 few 14 TRBV5-1 TGCGCCAGCAGCTTGGAAGCGGGTAGGGCTGAAGCTTTCTTT CASSLEAGRAEAFF
TRBD2 TRBJ2-1 few 16 TRBV6-4 TGTGCCAGCAGTGACTCGGCTAGCGGGGATTACAATGAGCAGTTCTTC CASSDSASGDYNEQFF
. TRBJ1-2 many 14 TRBV28 TGTGCCAGCAGTTCTCCACGGGATAACTATGGCTACACCTTC CASSSPRDNYGYTF
. TRBJ2-7 few 13 TRBV11-1 TGTGCCAGCAGCAACCCACAGGTTTACGAGCAGTACTTC CASSNPQVYEQYF
TRBD2 TRBJ2-1 many 20 TRBV12-3/TRBV12-4 TGTGCCAGCAGTCCAAACAGCGTACTAGCGGGGGTGAGCTCCTACAATGAGCAGTTCTTC CASSPNSVLAGVSSYNEQFF
TRBD1 TRBJ1-1 many 15 TRBV6-1 TGTGCCAGCAGTGAAAGGGTCCAGGGGGCAACTGAAGCTTTCTTT CASSERVQGATEAFF
. TRBJ2-3 many 16 TRBV6-2/TRBV6-3 TGTGCCAGCAGTTACCCCGGCAGGGGTTGGACAGATACGCAGTATTTT CASSYPGRGWTDTQYF
. TRBJ2-7 few 13 TRBV30 TGTGCCTGGAGTAAGACGGGCCCCGGGGAGCAGTACTTC CAWSKTGPGEQYF
TRBD1 TRBJ1-2 many 13 TRBV5-1 TGCGCCAGCAGCATGGGACAGGGGAGTGGCTACACCTTC CASSMGQGSGYTF
TRBD1 TRBJ2-4 few 13 TRBV29-1 TGCAGCGTGGTTCAGGGGGCGCAGGACATTCAGTACTTC CSVVQGAQDIQYF
. TRBJ2-1 . 15 TRBV20-1 TGCAGTGCTAGAACGGTACGGAGTTACTACAATGAGCAGTTCTTC CSARTVRSYYNEQFF
. TRBJ2-7 . 14 TRBV4-1 TGCGCCAGCAGGCCGACGGACAGTCTGAGGGAGCAGTACTTC CASRPTDSLREQYF
. TRBJ2-2 few 14 TRBV7-2 TGTGCCAGCAGCTTAGTCGGGAACACCGGGGAGCTGTTTTTT CASSLVGNTGELFF
. TRBJ2-3 many 14 TRBV2 TGTGCCAGCAATTCGGCGGGCCGGGTAGATACGCAGTATTTT CASNSAGRVDTQYF
. TRBJ2-3 many 17 TRBV13 TGTGCCAGCAGCTCTCTGACAGGGAGGTTGAGCACAGATACGCAGTATTTT CASSSLTGRLSTDTQYF
. TRBJ2-3 few 13 TRBV28 TGTGCCAGCAGTCCTGGACAGTCAGATACGCAGTATTTT CASSPGQSDTQYF
TRBD2 TRBJ2-5 few 16 TRBV20-1 TGCAGTGCTAGAGGGCTAGCGGGGAGAATCCAAGAGACCCAGTACTTC CSARGLAGRIQETQYF
. TRBJ2-5 . 16 TRBV4-3 TGCGCCAGCAGCCAAGATCGTGGTAGCGGCCTGGAGACCCAGTACTTC CASSQDRGSGLETQYF
TRBD2 TRBJ2-2 few 16 TRBV6-1 TGTGCCAGCAGTTTGAAGACTAGCGGGAAAGCCGGGGAGCTGTTTTTT CASSLKTSGKAGELFF
TRBD2 TRBJ2-3 many 18 TRBV11-2 TGTGCCAGCAGCCCCAGCTTAGGGGCTAGCGGGGTCACAGATACGCAGTATTTT CASSPSLGASGVTDTQYF
TRBD1 TRBJ1-1 many 17 TRBV20-1 TGCAGTGCTAGAGGGACAGGGGGTGGTGTCGGCAACACTGAAGCTTTCTTT CSARGTGGGVGNTEAFF
. TRBJ2-7 many 16 TRBV7-9 TGTGCCAGCAGCCCACTCGGGGGTACAGCGAGGGACGAGCAGTACTTC CASSPLGGTARDEQYF
TRBD1 TRBJ1-2 few 14 TRBV5-1 TGCGCCAGCAGCTCGGACAGGGGGCCCTATGGCTACACCTTC CASSSDRGPYGYTF
TRBD1 TRBJ2-7 many 13 TRBV7-9 TGTGCCAGCAGTTGGACAGGCCTTTACGAGCAGTACTTC CASSWTGLYEQYF
. TRBJ1-2 many 14 TRBV25-1 TGTGCCAGCAGTGGGAGGGGTACCACCAATGGCTACACCTTC CASSGRGTTNGYTF
TRBD2 TRBJ2-2 few 17 TRBV7-2 TGTGCCAGCAGCCAGGGACTAGCGGGGATCGGCACCGGGGAGCTGTTTTTT CASSQGLAGIGTGELFF
. TRBJ2-5 once 13 TRBV3-1 TGTGCCAGCAGCCAAGCCTGGCAAGAGACCCAGTACTTC CASSQAWQETQYF
. TRBJ1-5 many 16 TRBV28 TGTGCCAGCAGTTTGAACCTTCAGGGAAGCAATCAGCCCCAGCATTTT CASSLNLQGSNQPQHF
. TRBJ1-3 few 15 TRBV4-2 TGTGCCAGCAGCCAGACGGGAATCCCCGGAAACACCATATATTTT CASSQTGIPGNTIYF